This is a list of T cell receptor beta chains from one sample in a study of blood T cell repertoires in COVID-19. TCRdb keeps only in-frame clones here, not all; method: immunoSEQ multiplex PCR. In the table there are around 290,000 clones, approximately 87% of which are singletons. Sequences were obtained from peripheral blood. Receptors originate from a woman in her forties or fifties who had recovered from COVID-19. Both conserved end residues are part of each CDR3. Fields, in order: V gene, J gene, CDR3 protein.

v_gene: TRBV6-2/TRBV6-3; j_gene: TRBJ2-2; CDR3aa: CASSYSSGTVNTGELFF
v_gene: TRBV6-6; j_gene: TRBJ2-7; CDR3aa: CASAPGTGSYEQYF
v_gene: TRBV30; j_gene: TRBJ1-3; CDR3aa: CAWSYGGSGNTIYF
v_gene: TRBV6-2/TRBV6-3; j_gene: TRBJ1-2; CDR3aa: CASSFAPIAGGYGYTF
v_gene: TRBV19; j_gene: TRBJ1-2; CDR3aa: CASSSGGRNLYGYTF
v_gene: TRBV15; j_gene: TRBJ2-1; CDR3aa: CATSRPSSTGVNEQFF
v_gene: TRBV5-1; j_gene: TRBJ1-4; CDR3aa: CASKRQGTNEKLFF
v_gene: TRBV4-1; j_gene: TRBJ1-5; CDR3aa: CASSQEPVNQPQHF
v_gene: TRBV4-2; j_gene: TRBJ1-1; CDR3aa: CASSQVSATEAFF
v_gene: TRBV3-1/TRBV3-2; j_gene: TRBJ1-5; CDR3aa: CASSQDLNQPQHF
v_gene: TRBV28; j_gene: TRBJ2-7; CDR3aa: CATSGTSGNYEQYF
v_gene: TRBV7-7; j_gene: TRBJ2-5; CDR3aa: CASSLSGGGQQETQYF
v_gene: TRBV6-5; j_gene: TRBJ1-1; CDR3aa: CASSSLSGTGYGAFF
v_gene: TRBV4-3; j_gene: TRBJ2-4; CDR3aa: CASSQEYLLAKNIQYF
v_gene: TRBV2; j_gene: TRBJ2-6; CDR3aa: CASRADRSSGANVLTF
v_gene: TRBV7-2; j_gene: TRBJ2-7; CDR3aa: CASSQTGSTYEQYF
v_gene: TRBV27; j_gene: TRBJ1-1; CDR3aa: CASSPDRDWGTEAFF
v_gene: TRBV7-9; j_gene: TRBJ1-4; CDR3aa: CASSHATVHPEKLFF
v_gene: TRBV28; j_gene: TRBJ1-6; CDR3aa: CASSTSPPGQHFSPLHF
v_gene: TRBV5-1; j_gene: TRBJ1-2; CDR3aa: CASTRDRTGPYGYTF
v_gene: TRBV5-1; j_gene: TRBJ2-1; CDR3aa: CASSSGLHSSYNEQFF
v_gene: TRBV3-1/TRBV3-2; j_gene: TRBJ1-2; CDR3aa: CASSAGPQPNYGYTF
v_gene: TRBV19; j_gene: TRBJ1-5; CDR3aa: CASSFSGSVDQPQHF
v_gene: TRBV7-2; j_gene: TRBJ1-3; CDR3aa: CASSRDSGPSGNTIYF
v_gene: TRBV12-3/TRBV12-4; j_gene: TRBJ1-2; CDR3aa: CASSSRGFYGYTF
v_gene: TRBV10-3; j_gene: TRBJ2-7; CDR3aa: CAISEAGLAGKQYF
v_gene: TRBV27; j_gene: TRBJ1-4; CDR3aa: CASRGLGGEKLFF
v_gene: TRBV7-9; j_gene: TRBJ2-5; CDR3aa: CASSWTRQETQYF
v_gene: TRBV18; j_gene: TRBJ1-1; CDR3aa: CASSPFKGHNTEAFF
v_gene: TRBV7-7; j_gene: TRBJ1-1; CDR3aa: CASSVNRGTEAFF
v_gene: TRBV19; j_gene: TRBJ1-5; CDR3aa: CASSIYSGSGVGSNQPQHF
v_gene: TRBV29-1; j_gene: TRBJ2-5; CDR3aa: CSGGQGARMETQYF